The TCR beta chain described here comes from a study of blood T cell repertoires in COVID-19. This CDR3 is built from 14 residues. The V gene lost 0 bases and the J gene lost 1 base, with 7 bases spanning the gap. Germline lookup yields CDR1 SGHRS and CDR2 YFSETQ. With respect to this clone: The same CDR3 can be traced to other DNA sequences in this sample.

As originally analysed: Estimated nucleated cell counts came from reference gene primer amplification. Assay: immunoSEQ multiplex PCR; the TCRdb copy retains only in-frame clones and omits some. V, J and clone size were drawn from that table, and D and trimming were deduced from the DNA. The sample has about 260,000 clones; 87% are singletons. The material sequenced was peripheral blood. The sequence came from a woman in her forties who had recovered from COVID-19. The chain is built from TRBV5-1 and TRBJ2-5; no reliable D call. The CDR3 DNA reads as TGCGCCAGCAGCTTGGCGCCCGGCCAAGAGACCCAGTACTTC. Translating it yields CASSLAPGQETQYF. Supplemented by reference TRBV5-1 and TRBJ2-5, the full variable domain reads KAGVTQTPRYLIKTRGQQVTLSCSPISGHRSVSWYQQTPGQGLQFLFEYFSETQRNKGNFPGRFSGRQFSNSRSEMNVSTLELGDSALYLCASSLAPGQETQYFGPGTRLLVL.